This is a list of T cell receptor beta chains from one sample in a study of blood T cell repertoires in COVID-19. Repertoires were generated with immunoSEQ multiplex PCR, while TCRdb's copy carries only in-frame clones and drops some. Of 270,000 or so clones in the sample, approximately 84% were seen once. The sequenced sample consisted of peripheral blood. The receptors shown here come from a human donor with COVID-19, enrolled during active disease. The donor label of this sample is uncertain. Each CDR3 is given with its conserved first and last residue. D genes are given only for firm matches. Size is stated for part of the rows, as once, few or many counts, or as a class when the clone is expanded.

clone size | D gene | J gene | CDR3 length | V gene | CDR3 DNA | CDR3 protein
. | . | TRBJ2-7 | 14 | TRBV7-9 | TGTGCCAGCAGCCCCGGGGAGTTGTTCTTCGAGCAGTACTTC | CASSPGELFFEQYF
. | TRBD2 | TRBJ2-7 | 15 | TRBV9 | TGTGCCAGCAGCACTAGCGGGAGATGGGGATACGAGCAGTACTTC | CASSTSGRWGYEQYF
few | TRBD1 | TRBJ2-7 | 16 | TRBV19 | TGTGCCAGTAGTATCCAATCGGGACAGGGGAGAAACGAGCAGTACTTC | CASSIQSGQGRNEQYF
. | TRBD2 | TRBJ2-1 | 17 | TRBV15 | TGTGCCACCAGCAGAGGGGCGGGAGGGCCGAATTCCAATGAGCAGTTCTTC | CATSRGAGGPNSNEQFF
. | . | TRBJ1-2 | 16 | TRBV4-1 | TGCGCCAGCAGCCAAAGGGGCCTCATAACTAACTATGGCTACACCTTC | CASSQRGLITNYGYTF
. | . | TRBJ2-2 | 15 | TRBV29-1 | TGCAGCGTCCCCGGCGGTTTTCCGAACACCGGGGAGCTGTTTTTT | CSVPGGFPNTGELFF
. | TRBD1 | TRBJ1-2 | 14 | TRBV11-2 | TGTGCCAGCATCCCACTTCCGGGACAGGTCGGCTACACCTTC | CASIPLPGQVGYTF
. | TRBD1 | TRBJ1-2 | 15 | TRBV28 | TGTGCCAGCAGTTCGCCCCCGGGACAGGGGTTGGGCTACACCTTC | CASSSPPGQGLGYTF
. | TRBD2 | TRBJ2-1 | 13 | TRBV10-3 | TGTGCCATCAGTGGTGGGAGGGACAATGAGCAGTTCTTC | CAISGGRDNEQFF
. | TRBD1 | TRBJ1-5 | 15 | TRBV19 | TGTGCCAGTAGTGGGCCAGGGGGCGTCGATCAGCCCCAGCATTTT | CASSGPGGVDQPQHF
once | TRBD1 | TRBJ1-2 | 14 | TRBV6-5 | TGTGCCAGCAGTCAAACGGGACAGGTCTATGGCTACACCTTC | CASSQTGQVYGYTF
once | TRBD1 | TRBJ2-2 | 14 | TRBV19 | TGTGCCACCGGGACAGCTGCGAACACCGGGGAGCTGTTTTTT | CATGTAANTGELFF
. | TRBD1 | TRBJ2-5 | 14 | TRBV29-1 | TGCAGCGTCTCAGGAGGACAGGGGCAAGAGACCCAGTACTTC | CSVSGGQGQETQYF
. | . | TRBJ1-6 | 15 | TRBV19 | TGTGCCAGTAGTATCGAGGCTGCCTATAATTCACCCCTCCACTTT | CASSIEAAYNSPLHF
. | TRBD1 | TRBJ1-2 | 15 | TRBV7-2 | TGTGCCAGCAGCTTGTACCGGGACAGAAGCTATGGCTACACCTTC | CASSLYRDRSYGYTF
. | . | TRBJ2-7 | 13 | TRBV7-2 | TGTGCCAGCAGCCCTTCGGGTCTGAACGAGCAGTACTTC | CASSPSGLNEQYF
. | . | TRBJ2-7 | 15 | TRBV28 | TGTGCCAGCAGTGAGACAGGTTTTGACGTCCACGAGCAGTACTTC | CASSETGFDVHEQYF
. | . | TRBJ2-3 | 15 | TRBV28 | TGTGCCAGCAGCACTTTTGAGACTAGCACAGATACGCAGTATTTT | CASSTFETSTDTQYF
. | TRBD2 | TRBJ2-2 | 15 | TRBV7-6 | TGTGCCAGCAGCGGCTGGACTAGCGGGAGCGGGGAGCTGTTTTTT | CASSGWTSGSGELFF